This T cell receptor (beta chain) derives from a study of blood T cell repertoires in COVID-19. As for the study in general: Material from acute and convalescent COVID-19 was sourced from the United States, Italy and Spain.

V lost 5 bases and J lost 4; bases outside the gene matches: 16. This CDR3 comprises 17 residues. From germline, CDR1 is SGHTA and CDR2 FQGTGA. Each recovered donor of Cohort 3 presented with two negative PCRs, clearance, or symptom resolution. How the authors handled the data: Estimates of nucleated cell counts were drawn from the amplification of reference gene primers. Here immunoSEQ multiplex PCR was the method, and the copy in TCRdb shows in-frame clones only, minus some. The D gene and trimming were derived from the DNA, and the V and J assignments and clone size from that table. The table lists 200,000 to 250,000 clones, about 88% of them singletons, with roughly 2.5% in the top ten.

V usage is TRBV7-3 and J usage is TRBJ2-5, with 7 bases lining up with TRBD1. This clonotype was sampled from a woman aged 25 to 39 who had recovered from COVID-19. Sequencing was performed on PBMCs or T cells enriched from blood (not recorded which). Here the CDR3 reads CASSPGLGMRDRETQYF. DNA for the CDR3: TGTGCCAGCAGCCCGGGGCTAGGCATGAGGGACAGAGAGACCCAGTACTTC.